This TCR beta chain was identified in a study of cytomegalovirus exposure and HLA in healthy donors. As for the study in general: Researchers previously reported finding about 110 million unique TCR beta sequences from around 200 million T cells. Study-wide findings and caveats: It was taken for granted in presence/absence analyses that sequencing depth across donors was roughly uniform. Several top significant clusters appeared, in a later analysis, to be linked to common viral pathogens.

PCR was performed using 60 Vbeta and 13 Jbeta primers. This table comes from immunoSEQ multiplex PCR, and its TCRdb copy is limited to in-frame clones, with some not included. The table shows 150,000 to 200,000 clones, with 83% occurring only once. All the people who gave samples were healthy bone marrow donors. Points on this clone: Its antigen is as yet unknown.

Trimming pared 6 bases from V and 8 bases from J, leaving 20 bases between. Germline V gene sequence: CDR1 KGHSH, CDR2 LQKENI. CDR3 length equals 15 residues. The sequenced material came from PBMCs. The clonotype was recovered from a man in his fifties in good health and CMV-seropositive. The rearrangement uses TRBV18 and TRBJ2-1; tentatively, D is TRBD1 (7 bases). In nucleotides, the CDR3 is TGTGCCAGCTCCCCCCAGGAGGGGGCGATCCATGAGCAGTTCTTC. It specifies CASSPQEGAIHEQFF. Looking up the rest from reference TRBV18 and TRBJ2-1 gives the full variable domain: NAGVMQNPRHLVRRRGQEARLRCSPMKGHSHVYWYRQLPEEGLKFMVYLQKENIIDESGMPKERFSAEFPKEGPSILRIQQVVRGDSAAYFCASSPQEGAIHEQFFGPGTRLTVL.